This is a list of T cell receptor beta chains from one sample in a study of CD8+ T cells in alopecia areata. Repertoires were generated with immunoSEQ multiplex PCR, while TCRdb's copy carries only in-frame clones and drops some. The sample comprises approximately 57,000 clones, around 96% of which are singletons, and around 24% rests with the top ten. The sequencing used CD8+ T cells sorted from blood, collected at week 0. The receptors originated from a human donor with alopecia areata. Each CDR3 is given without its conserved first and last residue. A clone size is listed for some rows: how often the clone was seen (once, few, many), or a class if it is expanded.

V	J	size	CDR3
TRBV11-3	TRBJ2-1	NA	ASSLTYNEQF
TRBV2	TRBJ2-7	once	ASSEITGSSYEQY
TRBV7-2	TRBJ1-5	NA	ASSLGGQSLFQPQH
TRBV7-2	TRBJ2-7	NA	ASSPSGFYEQY
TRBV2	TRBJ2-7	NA	ASSEGSKPYEQY
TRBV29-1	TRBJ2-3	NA	SVEEAEEGIPTDTQY
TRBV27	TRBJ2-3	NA	ASTWGGAYTDTQY
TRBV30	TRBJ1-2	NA	AWSVAGSYGYT
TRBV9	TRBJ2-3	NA	ASSAYSGDIRTDTQY
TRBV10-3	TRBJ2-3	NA	AISEPPRTSGFTDTQY
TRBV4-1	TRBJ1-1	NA	ASSQEEVDRGGTEAF
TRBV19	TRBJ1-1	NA	ASTDGGFTEAF
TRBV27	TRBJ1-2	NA	ASSPTGSYGYT
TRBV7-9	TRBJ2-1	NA	ASRDKGGDEQF
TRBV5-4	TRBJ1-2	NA	ASSGGDSPNYGYT